This T cell receptor (beta chain) was profiled in a study of identical twins. The CDR3 length is 17 residues. The V and J ends lost 4 bases and 2 bases, in that order; junction bases with no gene match: 6. Germline V CDR1 and CDR2: MGHRA, YSYEKL. A universal primer site was created by template switching, with the cDNA bearing unique molecular identifiers. TCRdb re-derived calls from the 5' RACE reads in MiXCR, one entry per CDR3 protein. The data contain roughly 500,000 distinct CDR3 sequences, less than 25% of them seen just once; the ten biggest clones take up 0.8% to 1%. In this sample, this clonotype turned up a few times. These records were also assigned to another study, of T cells expressing NK-cell markers. That study reports: Sorting was restricted to alpha-beta TCR T cells by an anti-gamma-delta TCR antibody in several experiments. Of the CD8+ T cell pool in about 6 donors, roughly 1.0-7.0% was accounted for by dominant NKG2C+ clonotypes.

The sequenced sample consisted of CD4+ T cells sorted from blood. V and J are TRBV4-1 and TRBJ2-3; 13 nucleotides match TRBD2. The TCR was taken from a woman younger than 35 in good health. CDR3 coding DNA: TGCGCCAGCAGCCCCGGACTAGCGGGGGTTCTCACAGATACGCAGTATTTT. It yields the protein CASSPGLAGVLTDTQYF.